This TCR beta chain was found in a study of blood T cells in healthy people across ages. Donors ranged from about 6 to 90 years old and were healthy Caucasians in Russia. As for this clonotype: Its antigen is as yet unknown.

Findings and caveats of the study: A roughly linear age-dependent decrease characterized TCR beta diversity per million T cells. The unsorted PBMCs prevented any conclusive comparison of naive versus antigen-experienced cells.

Primed by a sample-barcoded 5' primer and a J-beta primer mix, a second PCR proceeded for 7 to 11 cycles. A template-switch adaptor that had 12 random nucleotides put a tag on each cDNA molecule. TCRdb reprocessed the 5' RACE reads with MiXCR, giving one entry per CDR3 protein. The table records around 900,000 distinct CDR3 sequences, roughly 51% of them present only once. The CDR3 sequence is 15 residues long. V gave up 7 bases and J gave up 0 bases, with 14 bases separating them. The germline gives CDR1 MNHNY, CDR2 SVGAGI (reference sequence). This sequence originates from a woman aged 55-70 years in good health. Sequencing was carried out using blood. V and J are TRBV6-6 and TRBJ2-3; weak D call: TRBD1 (5 bases). The CDR3 nucleotides are TGTGCCAGCAAGACAGTAGCCAGCAGCACAGATACGCAGTATTTT. Its translation is CASKTVASSTDTQYF.